Listed here are 11 T cell receptor beta chains from one sample, sequenced in a study of T-cell reconstitution after alpha-beta-depleted transplantation in children. Unique molecular identifiers tagged the TCRbeta library. TCRdb redid the calling of the PCR reads with MiXCR, one entry per CDR3 protein. The table lists fewer than 750,000 distinct CDR3 sequences, about 21% of them singletons. The sample in question was PBMCs, mostly from graft donor cells, obtained 360 days after TCRalphabeta/CD19-depleted stem cell transplant. The receptors were sampled from a boy in the first two years of life who had a stem cell transplant for acute myeloid leukemia, so the T cells may come from the graft donor.

The gene calls are TRBV7-9 and TRBJ2-1; D remains ambiguous. V lost 1 base and J lost 7, with 11 bases in between. CDR3 length: 14 residues. CDR1 is SEHNR and CDR2 is FQNEAQ in the germline V gene (reference sequence). CDR3 coding DNA: TGTGCCAGCAGCTTAGAAAGGGCCTTAAATGAGCAGTTCTTC. Its translation: CASSLERALNEQFF.

The rearrangement links TRBV12-3 or TRBV12-4 to TRBJ2-7; D is perhaps TRBD2 (5 bases). The CDR3 has 14 residues. V was trimmed by 4 bases and J by 2 bases, leaving 12 bases between them. CDR3 region: CASSSEDGPYEQYF. CDR3 DNA: TGTGCCAGCAGTTCGGAGGACGGCCCCTACGAGCAGTACTTC.

There are many counts of this clonotype. This chain connects TRBV5-4 to TRBJ2-1, with D tentatively TRBD1 (6 bases). The CDR3 extends over 15 amino acids. V was pared by 4 bases and J by 3 bases, with 14 bases between. Germline V gene sequence: CDR1 SGHNT, CDR2 YYREEE (reference sequence). CDR3 sequence (DNA): TGTGCCAGCAGCCAAGGGGGTACGGGCTACAATGAGCAGTTCTTC. This translates into CASSQGGTGYNEQFF.

The CDR3 sequence: CSARDPRGVTEAFF. CDR3 bases: TGCAGTGCTAGAGATCCCAGGGGTGTAACTGAAGCTTTCTTT. V gene TRBV20-1 combines with J gene TRBJ1-1; D may be TRBD1 (6 bases). The CDR3 sequence is 14 residues long. Trimming left V 0 bases short and J 5 bases short, with 13 bases between. Germline loops: CDR1 DFQATT, CDR2 SNEGSKA (reference sequence).

This clonotype was found many times. The chain recombines TRBV12-3 or TRBV12-4 with TRBJ2-1; perhaps D is TRBD1 or TRBD2 (5 bases each). Trimming left V 5 bases short and J 13 bases short, with 12 bases between. The CDR3 covers 11 residues. The CDR3 sequence: CASSPRGYQFF. The DNA for the CDR3 is TGTGCCAGCAGTCCCCGGGGCTACCAGTTCTTC.

At least ten counts were recorded for this clonotype. The rearrangement joins TRBV12-3 or TRBV12-4 to TRBJ2-1; D remains unclear. Trimming shortened V by 7 bases and J by 0 bases, and 7 bases separated the two germline ends. The CDR3 has 13 residues. The CDR3 sequence is CASKLSSYNEQFF. As DNA, the CDR3 is TGTGCCAGCAAGCTTAGCTCCTACAATGAGCAGTTCTTC.

This chain uses TRBV5-1 with TRBJ1-6; no clear D gene. Trimming left V 4 bases short and J 2 bases short, with 13 bases between. This CDR3 contains 16 residues. The germline V gene encodes CDR1 SGHRS and CDR2 YFSETQ. In DNA form, the CDR3 reads TGCGCCAGCAGCCCATTTGCCGTAACCTATAATTCACCCCTCCACTTT. Translated, it gives CASSPFAVTYNSPLHF. Variable domain in full (rest from reference TRBV5-1 and TRBJ1-6): KAGVTQTPRYLIKTRGQQVTLSCSPISGHRSVSWYQQTPGQGLQFLFEYFSETQRNKGNFPGRFSGRQFSNSRSEMNVSTLELGDSALYLCASSPFAVTYNSPLHFGNGTRLTVT.

In this sample, this clonotype turned up a few times. CDR3: CASSSPTGTDTQYF. The CDR3 bases are TGTGCCAGCAGTTCCCCGACAGGCACAGATACGCAGTATTTT. The rearrangement uses TRBV12-3 or TRBV12-4 and TRBJ2-3, with D maybe TRBD1 (5 bases). Trimming left V 4 bases short and J 1 base short, with 9 bases between. The CDR3 extends over 14 amino acids.

The chain carries TRBV6-1 and TRBJ1-2; unclear D gene. CDR3 length: 14 amino acids. Trimming cost V 8 bases and J 0 bases, with 13 bases left between them. The germline V gene encodes CDR1 MNHNS and CDR2 SASEGT. The CDR3 coding sequence is TGTGCCAGCGGTACGACCCGATCTAACTATGGCTACACCTTC. Residues: CASGTTRSNYGYTF.

This chain connects TRBV5-6 to TRBJ2-7; D remains ambiguous. Germline V CDR1 and CDR2: SGHDT, YYEEEE. V lost 2 bases, J lost 9 bases, and 18 bases lay in between. The CDR3 extends over 14 amino acids. The CDR3 spells CASSFASAFNGQYV. The CDR3 bases are TGTGCCAGCAGCTTCGCATCAGCCTTCAACGGGCAGTACGTC.

With respect to this clonotype: Since the CDR3 does not end with the conserved phenylalanine or tryptophan, this likely comes from a read error. This rearrangement joins TRBV7-8 to TRBJ1-1; D is unresolved. V shed 1 base and J shed 0 bases, with 12 bases lying between them. This CDR3 comprises 16 residues. CDR1 is SGHVS and CDR2 is FQNEAQ in the germline V gene. CDR3 sequence (DNA): TGTGCCAGCAGCTTAGAGGCTTTAGGCCTGAACACTGAAGCTTTCTGT. Amino acids: CASSLEALGLNTEAFC.